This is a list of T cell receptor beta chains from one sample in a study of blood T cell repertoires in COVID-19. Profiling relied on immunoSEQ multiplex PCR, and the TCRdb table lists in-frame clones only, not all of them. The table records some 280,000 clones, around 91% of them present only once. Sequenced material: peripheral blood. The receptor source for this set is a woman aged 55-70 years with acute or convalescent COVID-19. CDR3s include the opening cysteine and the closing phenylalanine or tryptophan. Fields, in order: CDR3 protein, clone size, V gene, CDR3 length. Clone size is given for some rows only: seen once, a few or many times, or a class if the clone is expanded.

CDR3 protein: CASRRGLAGGGAYNEQFF
clone size: once
V gene: TRBV5-1
CDR3 length: 18

CDR3 protein: CASSLDLISGGYTF
clone size: NA
V gene: TRBV11-2
CDR3 length: 14

CDR3 protein: CASARQGGGSPLHF
clone size: NA
V gene: TRBV18
CDR3 length: 14

CDR3 protein: CASGVYNEQFF
clone size: NA
V gene: TRBV19
CDR3 length: 11

CDR3 protein: CASSYSGTVEAFF
clone size: few
V gene: TRBV6-5
CDR3 length: 13

CDR3 protein: CASSERTGNSPLHF
clone size: NA
V gene: TRBV9
CDR3 length: 14

CDR3 protein: CASSQDRGPLTGTEAFF
clone size: NA
V gene: TRBV4-2
CDR3 length: 17

CDR3 protein: CASSRMTSTDFPQYF
clone size: NA
V gene: TRBV7-3
CDR3 length: 15

CDR3 protein: CATSRLQGEGYTF
clone size: NA
V gene: TRBV15
CDR3 length: 13

CDR3 protein: CASSLTGNNEKLFF
clone size: NA
V gene: TRBV28
CDR3 length: 14

CDR3 protein: CASLEGPQGSTGELFF
clone size: NA
V gene: TRBV18
CDR3 length: 16

CDR3 protein: CASSEWAGDYEQYF
clone size: NA
V gene: TRBV25-1
CDR3 length: 14

CDR3 protein: CSVEDLRLAGGYEQYF
clone size: NA
V gene: TRBV29-1
CDR3 length: 16

CDR3 protein: CASSQGYGESHEQYF
clone size: once
V gene: TRBV4-1
CDR3 length: 15

CDR3 protein: CASSFSRTGHSYEQYF
clone size: NA
V gene: TRBV28
CDR3 length: 16

CDR3 protein: CASSLDKAGNYGYTF
clone size: NA
V gene: TRBV11-2
CDR3 length: 15

CDR3 protein: CASSQVGTTGVAFF
clone size: few
V gene: TRBV4-2
CDR3 length: 14

CDR3 protein: CASKRGTPNSNQPQHF
clone size: NA
V gene: TRBV19
CDR3 length: 16

CDR3 protein: CASSQDRLAGYEQFF
clone size: NA
V gene: TRBV4-3
CDR3 length: 15

CDR3 protein: CASSWTGWTNEQYF
clone size: NA
V gene: TRBV28
CDR3 length: 14

CDR3 protein: CASSRRGYEQYF
clone size: NA
V gene: TRBV14
CDR3 length: 12

CDR3 protein: CASSEGLTYEQYF
clone size: NA
V gene: TRBV10-2
CDR3 length: 13

CDR3 protein: CASSLANTEAFF
clone size: NA
V gene: TRBV2
CDR3 length: 12

CDR3 protein: CASTSARLDEQFF
clone size: NA
V gene: TRBV19
CDR3 length: 13

CDR3 protein: CASSIQNNQPQHF
clone size: NA
V gene: TRBV19
CDR3 length: 13

CDR3 protein: CASSGQGGVFNGELFF
clone size: NA
V gene: TRBV19
CDR3 length: 16

CDR3 protein: CASSYTSGGALQETQYF
clone size: NA
V gene: TRBV7-2
CDR3 length: 17

CDR3 protein: CASRPGQGKGEQYF
clone size: NA
V gene: TRBV6-5
CDR3 length: 14

CDR3 protein: CASKMRGRIGYNSPLHF
clone size: NA
V gene: TRBV19
CDR3 length: 17

CDR3 protein: CASSLGQGAGGYTF
clone size: NA
V gene: TRBV7-9
CDR3 length: 14

CDR3 protein: CASSVAGATFTDTQYF
clone size: NA
V gene: TRBV9
CDR3 length: 16

CDR3 protein: CASSQDRGGSVNEKLFF
clone size: NA
V gene: TRBV4-2
CDR3 length: 17

CDR3 protein: CASSQDQRGREKLFF
clone size: medium-sized
V gene: TRBV4-2
CDR3 length: 15

CDR3 protein: CASSESGDRYGYTF
clone size: once
V gene: TRBV25-1
CDR3 length: 14

CDR3 protein: CASILDRIPNSPLHF
clone size: once
V gene: TRBV6-6
CDR3 length: 15

CDR3 protein: CASSVGREGRADTQYF
clone size: NA
V gene: TRBV9
CDR3 length: 16

CDR3 protein: CASSLSGGRGGGYTF
clone size: few
V gene: TRBV28
CDR3 length: 15

CDR3 protein: CATSDLGRGWTDTQYF
clone size: NA
V gene: TRBV24-1
CDR3 length: 16

CDR3 protein: CASSSTPGQGYEQYF
clone size: NA
V gene: TRBV7-2
CDR3 length: 15

CDR3 protein: CASKRTGGTDTQYF
clone size: few
V gene: TRBV6-5
CDR3 length: 14

CDR3 protein: CASSPRVDRVNYGYTF
clone size: NA
V gene: TRBV3-1/TRBV3-2
CDR3 length: 16

CDR3 protein: CASSQNRGETQYF
clone size: NA
V gene: TRBV12-3/TRBV12-4
CDR3 length: 13

CDR3 protein: CASKTRGGNEQFF
clone size: NA
V gene: TRBV27
CDR3 length: 13

CDR3 protein: CASSVGGQQPQHF
clone size: NA
V gene: TRBV9
CDR3 length: 13